Below, one TCR beta chain is given with its context. Its antigen remains unknown. This entry comes from a study of regulatory and conventional T cells in RAG deficiency. Broader study findings: Compared with controls, unique Treg TCR beta sequences dropped about 97-fold in Omenn syndrome and CID/AS. In Omenn syndrome, Treg and Tconv repertoires overlapped >85%.

The CDR3 is 17 residues long. Per germline, CDR1 LNHNV and CDR2 YYDKDF (reference sequence). The V and J ends lost 0 bases and 7 bases, in that order; junction bases with no gene match: 11. The sorted regulatory T cells were CD4+, CD25-high and CD127-low, with genomic DNA sequenced. The table came from immunoSEQ multiplex PCR; TCRdb's copy has only in-frame clones and leaves some out. The sample includes roughly 20,000 clones, about 91% of them seen just once. This sample was also put to use in a study of regulatory T cells. That work states: Amplification used 52 TRBV primers and 13 TRBJ primers. In patients, unique TRB V-J pairs were restricted and V/J usage skewed, especially in Tregs.

Source material: Tregs sorted from blood. The source of this sequence is a human donor in good health. The chain has TRBV15 and TRBJ1-5, with 8 bases identical to TRBD1. As DNA, the CDR3 is TGTGCCACCAGCAGAGAGACTTCCATACAGGGGGGACAGCCCCAGCATTTT. Encoded protein: CATSRETSIQGGQPQHF.